What follows describes a single TCR beta chain. Its antigen is unknown. This sample is part of a study of neoadjuvant nivolumab and ipilimumab in lung cancer. Study summary: Patients got nivolumab 3 mg/kg on days 1, 15 and 29; combination added ipilimumab 1 mg/kg day 1.

Trimming pared 3 bases from V and 3 bases from J, leaving 15 bases between. There are 15 residues in the CDR3. The germline CDR1 and CDR2 sequences are MNHEY and SMNVEV (reference sequence). Overall study findings and caveats: Pretherapy blood TCR richness correlated positively with resected tumor richness. Resected tumors had greater TCR richness and clonality than uninvolved lung.

TCRdb's copy holds only in-frame clones and misses some; the assay was immunoSEQ multiplex PCR. This sample has about 38,000 clones, with 80% to 90% found just once. The sample in question was peripheral blood, obtained before neoadjuvant nivolumab, alone or with ipilimumab. The chain recombines TRBV27 with TRBJ2-7, with TRBD2 as a possible D gene (6 bases). This TCR derives from an adult with non-small cell lung cancer. The CDR3 region is CASSLVPGLVYEQYF. The CDR3 DNA is TGTGCCAGCAGTTTGGTTCCGGGACTCGTCTACGAGCAGTACTTC.